This entry is about one T cell receptor (beta chain). V lost 3 bases and J 4 bases, leaving 18 bases between the germline ends. Germline CDR1 reads LNHNV; CDR2 reads YYDKDF (reference sequence). The CDR3 length is 16 residues. These data originate in a study of blood T cell repertoires in COVID-19. Study-level background: Samples came from the United States, Italy and Spain, spanning acute and convalescent COVID-19. PBMCs, B-cell-depleted T cells, or T cells were the source of the cDNA or gDNA that made up the material.

Clones were sequenced by immunoSEQ multiplex PCR, and TCRdb holds only the in-frame ones, with some missing. This table has around 130,000 clones, roughly four fifths appearing once. The genes are TRBV15 and TRBJ1-1, with D maybe TRBD1 (5 bases). The source material was peripheral blood. The sequence was obtained from a human donor in a cohort sampled during active COVID-19. Here the CDR3 DNA reads TGTGCCACCAGCAGTGGCGGGGGGATCGGTAGCACTGAAGCTTTCTTT. Its translation: CATSSGGGIGSTEAFF. Based on the CDR3 plus reference TRBV15 and TRBJ1-1, the full variable domain is DAMVIQNPRYQVTQFGKPVTLSCSQTLNHNVMYWYQQKSSQAPKLLFHYYDKDFNNEADTPDNFQSRRPNTSFCFLDIRSPGLGDTAMYLCATSSGGGIGSTEAFFGQGTRLTVV.